The rows below give T cell receptor beta chains drawn from one sample of a study of regulatory T cells in long-lasting Graves disease. One entry per CDR3 protein results from TCRdb running MiXCR on the multiplex PCR reads. The sample carries about 430,000 distinct CDR3 sequences, roughly a fifth recorded once. The sequencing used peripheral blood mononuclear cells (PBMCs), collected when the disease was refractory, from a patient treated with antithyroid drugs. The receptors stem from a female donor with Graves disease. Each CDR3 is given with its conserved first and last residue. Each record gives: D gene, clone size, J gene, V gene, CDR3 DNA, CDR3 protein. A D gene is named only where the DNA matches it firmly. The size field is filled for only some rows; it gives once, few, many or a size class.

d_gene: TRBD1; abundance: many; j_gene: TRBJ2-5; v_gene: TRBV24-1; CDR3nt: TGTGCCACCTCGGACAGGGAGGAAGGGGAGACCCAGTACTTC; CDR3aa: CATSDREEGETQYF
d_gene: NA; abundance: NA; j_gene: TRBJ1-5; v_gene: TRBV7-9; CDR3nt: TGTGCCAGCAGCCCTGGGGGACGTGGGGGTCAGCCCCAGCATTTT; CDR3aa: CASSPGGRGGQPQHF
d_gene: NA; abundance: many; j_gene: TRBJ1-1; v_gene: TRBV7-9; CDR3nt: TGTGCCAGCAGCCCAGCCAACACTGAAGCTTTCTTT; CDR3aa: CASSPANTEAFF
d_gene: NA; abundance: NA; j_gene: TRBJ2-4; v_gene: TRBV7-2; CDR3nt: TGTGCCAGCAGCCCTTACGGGGGTGTGACCAAAAACATTCAGTACTTC; CDR3aa: CASSPYGGVTKNIQYF
d_gene: TRBD2; abundance: NA; j_gene: TRBJ2-7; v_gene: TRBV28; CDR3nt: TGTGCCAGCAGGCTAGCGGGAGGGCTCCACGAGCAGTACTTC; CDR3aa: CASRLAGGLHEQYF
d_gene: NA; abundance: few; j_gene: TRBJ2-2; v_gene: TRBV24-1; CDR3nt: TGTGCCACCAGCGGACTCGAAAACACCGGGGAGCTGTTTTTT; CDR3aa: CATSGLENTGELFF
d_gene: TRBD1; abundance: many; j_gene: TRBJ2-5; v_gene: TRBV3-1; CDR3nt: TGTGCCAGCAGCGAAGACAGGGTATGGCAAGAGACCCAGTACTTC; CDR3aa: CASSEDRVWQETQYF
d_gene: TRBD1; abundance: once; j_gene: TRBJ2-7; v_gene: TRBV6-9; CDR3nt: TGTGCCAGCAGTTCAGAACAGGGGACCTACGAGCAGTACTTC; CDR3aa: CASSSEQGTYEQYF
d_gene: NA; abundance: many; j_gene: TRBJ1-2; v_gene: TRBV2; CDR3nt: TGTGCCAGCATCGAGAGGGGGTTTAACTATGGCTACACCTTC; CDR3aa: CASIERGFNYGYTF
d_gene: TRBD2; abundance: once; j_gene: TRBJ2-1; v_gene: TRBV11-2; CDR3nt: TGTGCCAGCAGCTTACTTGAGGGGACTAGCGGGATTTATACTGAGCAGTTCTTC; CDR3aa: CASSLLEGTSGIYTEQFF
d_gene: TRBD1; abundance: NA; j_gene: TRBJ2-7; v_gene: TRBV15; CDR3nt: TGTGCCACCAGCAGGCCCGGGACAGGGCCTTCCTACGAGCAGTACTTC; CDR3aa: CATSRPGTGPSYEQYF
d_gene: NA; abundance: many; j_gene: TRBJ1-2; v_gene: TRBV28; CDR3nt: TGTGCCAGCCAAGGGTATGGCTACACCTTC; CDR3aa: CASQGYGYTF
d_gene: NA; abundance: NA; j_gene: TRBJ1-2; v_gene: TRBV11-2; CDR3nt: TGTGCCAGCAGCATAAACGGGGGGCCTACAACACCTTTTTCTGGCTACACCTTC; CDR3aa: CASSINGGPTTPFSGYTF
d_gene: TRBD1; abundance: NA; j_gene: TRBJ1-2; v_gene: TRBV27; CDR3nt: TGTGCCAGCAGGGGGATGGGACAGGGAGGTGGCTACACCTTC; CDR3aa: CASRGMGQGGGYTF
d_gene: TRBD1; abundance: few; j_gene: TRBJ2-7; v_gene: TRBV27; CDR3nt: TGTGCCAGCAGTCCATATGGGACAGTCGTTACCTACGAGCAGTACTTC; CDR3aa: CASSPYGTVVTYEQYF